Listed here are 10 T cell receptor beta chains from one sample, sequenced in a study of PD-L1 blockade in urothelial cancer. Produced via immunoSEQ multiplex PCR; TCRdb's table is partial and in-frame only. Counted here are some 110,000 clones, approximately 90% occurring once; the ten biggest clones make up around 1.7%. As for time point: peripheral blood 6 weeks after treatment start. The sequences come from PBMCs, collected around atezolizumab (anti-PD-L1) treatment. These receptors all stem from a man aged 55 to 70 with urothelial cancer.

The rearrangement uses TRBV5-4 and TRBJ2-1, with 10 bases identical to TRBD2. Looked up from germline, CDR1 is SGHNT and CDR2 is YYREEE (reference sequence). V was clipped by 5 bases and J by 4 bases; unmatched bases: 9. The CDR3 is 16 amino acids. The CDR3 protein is CASRRDGLAAYNEQFF. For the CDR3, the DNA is TGTGCCAGCAGGCGGGACGGACTAGCGGCATACAATGAGCAGTTCTTC.

CDR3 bases: TGTGCCAGCTCACCAGACAGGGCGAACACTGAAGCTTTCTTT. Protein: CASSPDRANTEAFF. The V and J genes are TRBV18 and TRBJ1-1; TRBD1 aligns across 7 bases. The CDR3 covers 14 residues. V shed 2 bases, J shed 1 base, and the junction held 1 base outside the gene matches. CDR1 and CDR2 (germline): KGHSH, LQKENI.

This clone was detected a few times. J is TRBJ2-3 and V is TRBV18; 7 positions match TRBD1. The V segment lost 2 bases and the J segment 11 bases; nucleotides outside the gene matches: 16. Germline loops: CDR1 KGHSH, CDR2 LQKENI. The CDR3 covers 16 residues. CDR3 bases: TGTGCCAGCTCACCAAACCGGGACAGAGTTGGAGCCAGGCAGTATTTT. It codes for CASSPNRDRVGARQYF.

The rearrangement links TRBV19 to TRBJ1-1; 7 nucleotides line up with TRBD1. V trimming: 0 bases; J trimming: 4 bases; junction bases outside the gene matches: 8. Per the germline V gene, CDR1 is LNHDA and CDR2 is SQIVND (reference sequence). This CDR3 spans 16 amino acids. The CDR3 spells CASSIEPGGTSTEAFF. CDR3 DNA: TGTGCCAGTAGTATAGAGCCAGGGGGTACGAGCACTGAAGCTTTCTTT.

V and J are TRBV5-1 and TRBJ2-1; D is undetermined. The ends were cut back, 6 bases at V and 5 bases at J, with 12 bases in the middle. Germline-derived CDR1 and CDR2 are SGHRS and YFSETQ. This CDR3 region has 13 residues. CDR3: CASNPSQNNEQFF. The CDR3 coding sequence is TGCGCCAGCAACCCGTCACAGAACAATGAGCAGTTCTTC.

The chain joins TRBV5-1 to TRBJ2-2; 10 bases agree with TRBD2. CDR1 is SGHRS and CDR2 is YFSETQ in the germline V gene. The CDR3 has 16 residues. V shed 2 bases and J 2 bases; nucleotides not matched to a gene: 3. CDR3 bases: TGCGCCAGCAGCTTTGGACTAGCGGATAACACCGGGGAGCTGTTTTTT. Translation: CASSFGLADNTGELFF.

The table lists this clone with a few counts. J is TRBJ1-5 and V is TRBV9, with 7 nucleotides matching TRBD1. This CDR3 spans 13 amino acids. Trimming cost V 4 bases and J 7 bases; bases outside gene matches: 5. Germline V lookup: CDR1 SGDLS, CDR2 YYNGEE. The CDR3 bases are TGTGCCAGCAGCACAGGGGTCGGGCAGCCCCAGCATTTT. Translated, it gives CASSTGVGQPQHF.

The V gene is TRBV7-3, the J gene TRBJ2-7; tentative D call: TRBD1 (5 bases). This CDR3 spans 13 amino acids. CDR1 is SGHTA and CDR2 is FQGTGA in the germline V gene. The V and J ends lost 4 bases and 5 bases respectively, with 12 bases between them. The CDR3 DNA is TGTGCCAGCAGCTCCTACTTAGGGGACGAGCAGTACTTC. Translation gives CASSSYLGDEQYF. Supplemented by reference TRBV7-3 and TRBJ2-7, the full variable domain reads GAGVSQTPSNKVTEKGKYVELRCDPISGHTALYWYRQSLGQGPEFLIYFQGTGAADDSGLPNDRFFAVRPEGSVSTLKIQRTERGDSAVYLCASSSYLGDEQYFGPGTRLTVT.

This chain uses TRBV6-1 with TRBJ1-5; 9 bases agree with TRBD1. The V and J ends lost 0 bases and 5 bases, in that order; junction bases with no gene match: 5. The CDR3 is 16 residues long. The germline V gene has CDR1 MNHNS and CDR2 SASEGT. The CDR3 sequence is CASSEAATGGHQPQHF. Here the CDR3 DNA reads TGTGCCAGCAGTGAAGCTGCCACAGGGGGCCATCAGCCCCAGCATTTT.

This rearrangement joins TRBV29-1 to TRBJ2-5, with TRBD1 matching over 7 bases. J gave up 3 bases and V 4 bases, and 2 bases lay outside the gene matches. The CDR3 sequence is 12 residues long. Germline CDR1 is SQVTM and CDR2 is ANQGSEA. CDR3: CSVGGGKETQYF. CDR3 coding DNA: TGCAGCGTTGGAGGGGGCAAAGAGACCCAGTACTTC.